The 13 T cell receptor beta chains given below trace back to one sample, sequenced in a study of T cell repertoires in cytomegalovirus infection. Each CDR3 protein gets one entry after TCRdb re-called the reads with MiXCR. The sample has around 250,000 distinct CDR3 sequences, about a sixth seen once; the top ten hold over 40%. Sequenced input: CD8+ T cells from PBMCs. The receptor source for this set is a human donor in good health (CMV status not recorded). Some clones in this sample may be carry-over from other donors' samples.

This clonotype was recorded at least ten times. The chain employs TRBV7-2 and TRBJ1-5; no firm D call. This CDR3 is 15 amino acids long. Germline CDR1 reads SGHTA; CDR2 reads FQGNSA. Trimming stripped 2 bases from V and 6 bases from J, with 14 bases between. The CDR3 is CASSLTGSLSQPQHF. The CDR3, as DNA: TGTGCCAGCAGCTTAACGGGAAGTCTGAGTCAGCCCCAGCATTTT.

The chain has TRBV2 and TRBJ1-3, with a weak D call TRBD1 (5 bases). The CDR3 runs to 17 residues. Germline CDR1 reads SNHLY; CDR2 reads FYNNEI. V was pared by 8 bases and J by 0 bases, with 20 bases between. The CDR3 loop is CASVKGASTFSGNTIYF. CDR3 nucleotides: TGTGCCAGCGTAAAAGGGGCCAGCACCTTCTCTGGAAACACCATATATTTT. The full variable domain, its missing parts supplied by reference TRBV2 and TRBJ1-3, is EPEVTQTPSHQVTQMGQEVILRCVPISNHLYFYWYRQILGQKVEFLVSFYNNEISEKSEIFDDQFSVERPDGSNFTLKIRSTKLEDSAMYFCASVKGASTFSGNTIYFGEGSWLTVV.

This clonotype was counted only a few times. V gene TRBV5-4 combines with J gene TRBJ2-3, with 10 nucleotides matching TRBD1. Germline CDR1 and CDR2: SGHNT and YYREEE (reference sequence). V shed 4 bases, J shed 0 bases, and the junction held 5 bases outside the gene matches. This CDR3 has 16 residues. CDR3 residues: CASSGGTGDSTDTQYF. CDR3 nucleotide sequence: TGTGCCAGCAGCGGCGGGACAGGGGATAGCACAGATACGCAGTATTTT.

This clonotype was observed many times. The chain combines TRBV6-2 or TRBV6-3 with TRBJ2-3; the D gene is possibly TRBD2 (5 bases). The V gene lost 6 bases and the J gene lost 2 bases, with 15 bases spanning the gap. The CDR3 is made up of 15 amino acids. Germline V lookup: CDR1 MNHEY, CDR2 SVGEGT. DNA for the CDR3: TGTGCCAGCAGAAACTGGGAGTCTCACACAGATACGCAGTATTTT. This gives the protein CASRNWESHTDTQYF.

In this sample, this clonotype turned up a few times. The chain joins TRBV20-1 to TRBJ2-7; no definite D call. The CDR3 runs 12 residues. The germline V gene encodes CDR1 DFQATT and CDR2 SNEGSKA (reference sequence). Trimming stripped 5 bases from V and 7 bases from J, with 15 bases between. The CDR3 DNA reads TGCAGTGCTCCCCGATCAATGGGGGAGCAGTACTTC. Its translation is CSAPRSMGEQYF.

This clonotype was counted only a few times. This chain connects TRBV7-8 to TRBJ2-5; 8 bases line up with TRBD1. The CDR3 covers 15 residues. Unmatched junction bases numbered 11, after V lost 7 bases and J lost 4 bases. The germline CDR1 and CDR2 sequences are SGHVS and FQNEAQ. CDR3 in amino acids: CASTKLDRAGETQYF. As DNA, the CDR3 is TGTGCCAGCACCAAATTGGACAGGGCCGGAGAGACCCAGTACTTC.

A word on this clonotype: The junction departs from the called germline gene at one end, perhaps through a read error. The V gene is TRBV6-6, the J gene TRBJ2-7; D ambiguous. CDR1 MNHNY and CDR2 SVGAGI come from the germline V gene (reference sequence). This CDR3 is built from 18 residues. CDR3: CVSSFLLDFSTSSYEQYF. CDR3 DNA sequence: TGTGTCAGCAGTTTCCTCTTAGACTTTTCTACTTCTTCCTACGAGCAGTACTTC.

This rearrangement joins TRBV27 to TRBJ2-7; possibly TRBD1 for D (6 bases). This CDR3 has 13 amino acids. Germline V CDR1 and CDR2: MNHEY, SMNVEV (reference sequence). Deletions cut 6 bases from V and 2 bases from J, with 11 bases between. The chain's CDR3 is CASSHPGAYEQYF. As DNA, the CDR3 is TGTGCCAGCAGCCACCCAGGGGCCTACGAGCAGTACTTC.

The chain combines TRBV7-9 with TRBJ1-5, with unresolved D. The CDR3 is 13 residues long. CDR1 is SEHNR, CDR2 FQNEAQ, per germline (reference sequence). The V gene lost 1 base and the J gene lost 5 bases, with 6 bases spanning the gap. This chain's CDR3 is CASSLDWDQPQHF. CDR3 DNA: TGTGCCAGCAGCTTAGATTGGGATCAGCCCCAGCATTTT. Full variable domain (rest looked up from reference TRBV7-9 and TRBJ1-5): DTGVSQNPRHKITKRGQNVTFRCDPISEHNRLYWYRQTLGQGPEFLTYFQNEAQLEKSRLLSDRFSAERPKGSFSTLEIQRTEQGDSAMYLCASSLDWDQPQHFGDGTRLSIL.

The table lists this clonotype with a few counts. The chain uses TRBV4-1 and TRBJ1-2; unclear D gene. Germline assignment: CDR1 MGHRA and CDR2 YSYEKL. The V gene lost 4 bases and the J gene lost 1 base, with 16 bases spanning the gap. The CDR3 totals 16 residues. As DNA, the CDR3 is TGCGCCAGCAGCCGCGAAAGGACTGGTAATAACTATGGCTACACCTTC. Amino acid sequence: CASSRERTGNNYGYTF.

The chain links TRBV11-2 to TRBJ2-3; D remains ambiguous. The CDR3 contains 12 residues. V was shortened by 3 bases and J by 5 bases, with 6 bases between the two germline ends. From germline, CDR1 is SGHAT and CDR2 FQNNGV. This CDR3 reads CASSFRVDTQYF. The CDR3 DNA reads TGTGCCAGCAGCTTTAGGGTAGATACGCAGTATTTT. Full variable domain (outside the CDR3, taken from reference TRBV11-2 and TRBJ2-3): EAGVAQSPRYKIIEKRQSVAFWCNPISGHATLYWYQQILGQGPKLLIQFQNNGVVDDSQLPKDRFSAERLKGVDSTLKIQPAKLEDSAVYLCASSFRVDTQYFGPGTRLTVL.

J is TRBJ2-7 and V is TRBV4-1; 8 bases align to TRBD2. Germline V CDR1 and CDR2: MGHRA, YSYEKL. With 0 bases clipped from V and 1 base from J, the junction kept 8 bases outside the gene matches. This CDR3 spans 17 amino acids. The CDR3 region is CASSQEGAGGGSYEQYF. The CDR3 nucleotides read TGCGCCAGCAGCCAAGAAGGCGCCGGCGGGGGGTCCTACGAGCAGTACTTC.

The chain recombines TRBV15 with TRBJ2-7; tentatively, D is TRBD1 (5 bases). V lost 1 base to trimming and J lost 7 bases, with 17 bases between them. Germline values: CDR1 LNHNV, CDR2 YYDKDF (reference sequence). The CDR3 runs 15 residues. This CDR3 is CATSRVFDGPGEQYF. The CDR3 bases are TGTGCCACCAGCAGAGTTTTTGACGGGCCAGGGGAGCAGTACTTC.